Below, 2 T cell receptor beta chains from the same sample are listed, as sequenced in a study of shared clonotypes between healthy human individuals. Clones were sequenced by immunoSEQ multiplex PCR, and TCRdb holds only the in-frame ones, with some missing. This sample has millions of clones, with around 94% found just once. Sequencing input: naive CD4+ T cells sorted from blood. The subset: CD45RA+ positively selected. Every receptor here comes from a man aged 18-30 years in good health.

This rearrangement joins TRBV11-2 to TRBJ1-5, with D perhaps TRBD1 (6 bases). CDR3 length equals 13 residues. The germline V gene encodes CDR1 SGHAT and CDR2 FQNNGV. The germline V and J ends were trimmed by 5 bases and 12 bases, with 17 bases remaining between them. The CDR3 sequence: CASSEGQRDLQHF. DNA of the CDR3: TGTGCCAGCAGCGAAGGACAGCGAGATCTCCAGCATTTT.

The chain uses TRBV5-1 and TRBJ2-7, with TRBD2 as a possible D gene (6 bases). The CDR3 contains 14 residues. The germline V gene encodes CDR1 SGHRS and CDR2 YFSETQ. Deletions cut 4 bases from V and 3 bases from J, with 14 bases between. The CDR3 DNA is TGCGCCAGCAGCGACCTTGGGACTCTCTACGAGCAGTACTTC. Protein product: CASSDLGTLYEQYF.